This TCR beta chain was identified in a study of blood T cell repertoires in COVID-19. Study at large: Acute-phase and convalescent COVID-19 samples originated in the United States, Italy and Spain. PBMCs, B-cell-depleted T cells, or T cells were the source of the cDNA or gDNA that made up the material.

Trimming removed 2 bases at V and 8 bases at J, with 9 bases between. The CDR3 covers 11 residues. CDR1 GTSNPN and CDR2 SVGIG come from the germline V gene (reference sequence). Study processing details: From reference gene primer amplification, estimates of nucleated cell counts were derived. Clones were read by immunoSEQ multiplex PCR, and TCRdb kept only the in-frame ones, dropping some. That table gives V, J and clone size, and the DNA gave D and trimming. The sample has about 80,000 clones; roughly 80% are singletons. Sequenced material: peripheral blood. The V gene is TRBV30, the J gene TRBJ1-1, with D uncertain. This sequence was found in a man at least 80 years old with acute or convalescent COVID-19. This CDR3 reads CAWSTTGEAFF. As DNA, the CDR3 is TGTGCCTGGAGTACAACGGGGGAAGCTTTCTTT. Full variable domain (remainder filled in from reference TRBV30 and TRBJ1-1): SQTIHQWPATLVQPVGSPLSLECTVEGTSNPNLYWYRQAAGRGLQLLFYSVGIGQISSEVPQNLSASRPQDRQFILSSKKLLLSDSGFYLCAWSTTGEAFFGQGTRLTVV.